Below are 22 T cell receptor beta chains sequenced from a single sample in a study of blood T cell repertoires in COVID-19. The repertoire was sequenced with immunoSEQ multiplex PCR; TCRdb's copy has only in-frame clones and lacks some. The sample comprises about 54,000 clones, around 85% of which are singletons, and more than 9.5% rests with the top ten. The sample comprised peripheral blood. The receptors originated from a human donor in a cohort sampled during active COVID-19.

V and J are TRBV2 and TRBJ2-7; D call uncertain. CDR1 is SNHLY and CDR2 is FYNNEI in the germline V gene. This CDR3 is built from 10 residues. V was shortened by 5 bases and J by 9 bases, with 8 bases between the two germline ends. In DNA form, the CDR3 reads TGTGCCAGCAGTTCCGCGGTGCAGTACTTC. Protein: CASSSAVQYF.

This sequence joins TRBV5-3 and TRBJ2-3; 10 positions agree with TRBD2. TRBV5-3 is noted as an ORF with a role that remains uncertain. The CDR3 is made up of 17 amino acids. J was trimmed by 2 bases and V by 2 bases; bases with no gene match: 8. The CDR3 DNA reads as TGTGCCAGAAGCTTTTCTAGCGGGAGAAGTCCCACAGATACGCAGTATTTT. It translates to CARSFSSGRSPTDTQYF.

The rearrangement links TRBV6-2 or TRBV6-3 to TRBJ1-5; 7 bases are shared with TRBD1. J was trimmed by 1 base and V by 6 bases; bases with no gene match: 3. CDR1 is MNHEY, CDR2 SVGEGT, per germline. CDR3 length: 14 amino acids. The CDR3 protein is CASSWGQSNQPQHF. For the CDR3, the DNA is TGTGCCAGCAGCTGGGGACAGAGCAATCAGCCCCAGCATTTT.

This clone is a singleton in its sample. The CDR3 here is CASSYTGGTEAFF. DNA for the CDR3: TGTGCCAGCAGTTATACAGGGGGCACTGAAGCTTTCTTT. The chain couples TRBV7-2 to TRBJ1-1; 8 nucleotides line up with TRBD1. The CDR3 length is 13 residues. The J segment lost 4 bases and the V segment lost 6 bases, leaving 4 bases of the junction unmatched. Germline V gives CDR1 SGHTA, CDR2 FQGNSA.

The V call is TRBV5-1, the J call TRBJ2-7; 10 nucleotides line up with TRBD2. V trimming: 0 bases; J trimming: 0 bases; junction bases outside the gene matches: 6. The CDR3 has 17 residues. Germline loops: CDR1 SGHRS, CDR2 YFSETQ. The CDR3 DNA follows: TGCGCCAGCAGCTTGGAACCTAGCGGGAGTGTCTCCTACGAGCAGTACTTC. It translates to CASSLEPSGSVSYEQYF. Filled out from reference TRBV5-1 and TRBJ2-7, the complete variable domain reads KAGVTQTPRYLIKTRGQQVTLSCSPISGHRSVSWYQQTPGQGLQFLFEYFSETQRNKGNFPGRFSGRQFSNSRSEMNVSTLELGDSALYLCASSLEPSGSVSYEQYFGPGTRLTVT.

The chain uses TRBV7-2 and TRBJ1-2; D not certain. This CDR3 has 17 residues. CDR1 is SGHTA and CDR2 is FQGNSA in the germline V gene. Trimming took 1 base from V and 8 from J, leaving 23 bases between them. CDR3 DNA: TGTGCCAGCAGCTTAGATCTCCCCTCGGCGGGCCTCGGGGGCTACACCTTC. Translating it yields CASSLDLPSAGLGGYTF.

V and J are TRBV28 and TRBJ2-7, with D uncertain. In germline, CDR1 is MDHEN, CDR2 SYDVKM. Trimming removed 4 bases at V and 4 bases at J, with 8 bases between. The CDR3 length is 12 residues. As DNA, the CDR3 is TGTGCCAGCAGTTCGGTGGTTTACGAGCAGTACTTC. The encoded protein is CASSSVVYEQYF.

The chain couples TRBV29-1 to TRBJ1-6; D call uncertain. Between the trimmed V and J ends, which lost 6 bases and 4 bases, there was a span of 10 bases. The CDR3 contains 13 residues. The germline CDR1 and CDR2 sequences are SQVTM and ANQGSEA. CDR3 region: CSVLAAYNSPLHF. The CDR3 coding sequence is TGCAGCGTCTTAGCCGCGTATAATTCACCCCTCCACTTT. Based on the CDR3 plus reference TRBV29-1 and TRBJ1-6, the full variable domain is SAVISQKPSRDICQRGTSLTIQCQVDSQVTMMFWYRQQPGQSLTLIATANQGSEATYESGFVIDKFPISRPNLTFSTLTVSNMSPEDSSIYLCSVLAAYNSPLHFGNGTRLTVT.

V and J are TRBV7-3 and TRBJ2-3; 8 bases map to TRBD2. There are 16 residues in the CDR3. Germline values: CDR1 SGHTA, CDR2 FQGTGA. J lost 1 base, V lost 5 bases, and 8 bases had no gene match. The CDR3: CASSELRGGGTDTQYF. CDR3 bases: TGTGCCAGCAGCGAGCTACGGGGGGGCGGCACAGATACGCAGTATTTT.

This sequence joins TRBV18 and TRBJ1-4; no clear D gene. The germline gives CDR1 KGHSH, CDR2 LQKENI. The CDR3 consists of 18 residues. V gave up 3 bases and J gave up 7 bases, with 24 bases separating them. CDR3: CASSPGRRSERAAEKLFF. The CDR3 bases are TGTGCCAGCTCACCGGGCAGGAGGTCCGAACGGGCGGCTGAAAAACTGTTTTTT.

This sequence joins TRBV19 and TRBJ2-2; no firm D call. Germline V gene lookup returns CDR1 LNHDA and CDR2 SQIVND (reference sequence). This CDR3 has 15 residues. V was pared by 3 bases and J by 6 bases, with 14 bases between. The CDR3 here is CASSIISGGPGELFF. DNA for the CDR3: TGTGCCAGTAGTATTATTAGTGGTGGTCCCGGGGAGCTGTTTTTT.

J is TRBJ2-3 and V is TRBV5-1; no clear D gene. Trimming cost V 2 bases and J 4 bases, with 11 bases left between them. This CDR3 is built from 14 residues. CDR1 SGHRS and CDR2 YFSETQ come from the germline V gene. The CDR3 is CASSFDSRSDTQYF. CDR3 bases: TGCGCCAGCAGCTTCGACTCCCGCTCAGATACGCAGTATTTT.

The chain combines TRBV11-1 with TRBJ2-2; 7 bases fit TRBD1. J gave up 7 bases and V 2 bases, and 7 bases lay outside the gene matches. The CDR3 spans 15 residues. Germline assignment: CDR1 SGHAT and CDR2 FQDESV (reference sequence). CDR3 sequence reads: CASSLNDRVDGELFF. The DNA of the CDR3 is TGTGCCAGCAGCTTAAACGACAGGGTGGACGGGGAGCTGTTTTTT. Drawing the rest from reference TRBV11-1 and TRBJ2-2, the complete variable domain is EAEVAQSPRYKITEKSQAVAFWCDPISGHATLYWYRQILGQGPELLVQFQDESVVDDSQLPKDRFSAERLKGVDSTLKIQPAELGDSAMYLCASSLNDRVDGELFFGEGSRLTVL.

This chain links TRBV6-5 with TRBJ2-3; the D is unclear. Germline CDR1 is MNHEY and CDR2 is SVGAGI. The CDR3 length is 14 residues. V lost 3 bases, J lost 0 bases, and 7 bases lay in between. The CDR3 DNA is TGTGCCAGCAGTTATATATCTAGCACAGATACGCAGTATTTT. Translation gives CASSYISSTDTQYF.

With respect to this clone: Sequence at one end of the junction differs from germline and may be a read error. CDR3 amino acids: CASSMDLGRVSF. CDR3 DNA: TGTGCCAGCAGTATGGATTTGGGCAGGGTGAGCTTC. This chain uses TRBV25-1 with TRBJ2-7; perhaps TRBD1 as D (5 bases). CDR1 is MGHDK and CDR2 is SYGVNS in the germline V gene. The CDR3 loop spans 12 amino acids.

The rearrangement links TRBV19 to TRBJ2-5; the match to TRBD2 covers 14 bases. Trimming cost V 6 bases and J 7 bases; bases outside gene matches: 7. This CDR3 is 15 amino acids long. CDR1 and CDR2 (germline): LNHDA, SQIVND (reference sequence). CDR3 bases: TGTGCCAGTAGGGGGACTAGCGGGGGCCCGGGGACCCAGTACTTC. Protein product: CASRGTSGGPGTQYF. Supplemented by reference TRBV19 and TRBJ2-5, the full variable domain reads DGGITQSPKYLFRKEGQNVTLSCEQNLNHDAMYWYRQDPGQGLRLIYYSQIVNDFQKGDIAEGYSVSREKKESFPLTVTSAQKNPTAFYLCASRGTSGGPGTQYFGPGTRLLVL.

This chain connects TRBV4-1 to TRBJ2-5; tentatively, D is TRBD2 (6 bases). V was shortened by 3 bases and J by 5 bases, with 19 bases between the two germline ends. Looked up from germline, CDR1 is MGHRA and CDR2 is YSYEKL. CDR3 length: 16 residues. The CDR3 loop is CASSQISGSGGETQYF. CDR3 coding DNA: TGCGCCAGCAGCCAGATTAGCGGATCCGGCGGGGAGACCCAGTACTTC.

This clone has only one observation. The chain has TRBV6-5 and TRBJ2-7, with D possibly TRBD1 on 5 matching bases. This CDR3 contains 14 residues. Looked up from germline, CDR1 is MNHEY and CDR2 is SVGAGI. Deletions cut 8 bases from V and 2 bases from J, with 16 bases between. The DNA of the CDR3 is TGTGCCAGCCTACTTGGGGCTCCTGCCTACGAGCAGTACTTC. Translating it yields CASLLGAPAYEQYF.

Only one count was recorded for this clone. The rearrangement joins TRBV4-1 to TRBJ2-7, with 10 positions matching TRBD2. The V gene's germline CDR1 is MGHRA and CDR2 YSYEKL. J gave up 3 bases and V 1 base, and 6 bases lay outside the gene matches. The CDR3 is made up of 16 amino acids. The chain's CDR3 is CASSQGASGRLYEQYF. The CDR3 DNA sequence: TGCGCCAGCAGCCAAGGGGCTAGCGGGAGACTCTACGAGCAGTACTTC.

The chain is built from TRBV27 and TRBJ2-1, with 10 bases matching TRBD2. Germline V CDR1 and CDR2: MNHEY, SMNVEV (reference sequence). This CDR3 has 15 residues. Unmatched junction bases numbered 6, after V lost 3 bases and J lost 7 bases. The CDR3 nucleotides read TGTGCCAGCAGTTTCCTAGCGGGAGCATTGAATGAGCAGTTCTTC. It is translated as CASSFLAGALNEQFF.

The chain recombines TRBV7-6 with TRBJ1-2, with 9 bases aligning to TRBD1. The CDR3 consists of 15 residues. The V gene end was trimmed by 5 bases and the J gene end by 5 bases; junction bases not matched to a gene: 9. Germline CDR1 SGHVS, CDR2 FNYEAQ. The CDR3 DNA is TGTGCCAGCAGCCCTTCCACAGGGGGCAGGTATGGCTACACCTTC. This gives the protein CASSPSTGGRYGYTF.

V and J are TRBV3-1 (or the pseudogene TRBV3-2) and TRBJ2-3, with 8 bases identical to TRBD2. Trimming removed 2 bases from V and 0 bases from J; junction bases left unmatched: 13. The CDR3 consists of 19 residues. Germline CDR1 and CDR2: LGHDT and YNNKEL (reference sequence). CDR3 sequence (DNA): TGTGCCAGCAGCCAACCTCCCCTTCTAGCGGGCGTTAGCACAGATACGCAGTATTTT. Amino acids: CASSQPPLLAGVSTDTQYF.